The entry below gives a single TCR beta chain sequence along with its context. The antigen is not known. The length of the CDR3 is 13 residues. Germline CDR1 and CDR2: MGHDK and SYGVNS. V was pared by 4 bases and J by 1 base, with 6 bases between. The source of the sample is a study of human T cells and chemical hapten exposure. Whole-study context: Slight volume differences across pooled libraries mainly accounted for varying per-sample TCR yields.

The library put unique molecular identifiers onto individual cDNA molecules. TCRdb re-called the RACE reads through MiXCR, storing one row per CDR3 protein. The table records over 60,000 distinct CDR3 sequences, 10% of them present only once. Time point meaning: patch test 2, 6 weeks after DPC sensitization. Indicated treatment: therapeutic diphenylcyclopropenone sensitization with weekly scalp DPC. Whole-study findings and limits: With alopecia, donors may have immune responses unlike healthy people's.

The source was whole blood, collected in connection with sensitization to the hapten diphenylcyclopropenone (DPC). This clonotype was sampled from a woman aged 50 to 60 with alopecia areata. Some clones in this sample may be carry-over from other donors' samples. V and J are TRBV25-1 and TRBJ2-3; D ambiguous. CDR3 DNA sequence: TGTGCCAGCAGTGCGTGGGGCACAGATACGCAGTATTTT. Its translation: CASSAWGTDTQYF.